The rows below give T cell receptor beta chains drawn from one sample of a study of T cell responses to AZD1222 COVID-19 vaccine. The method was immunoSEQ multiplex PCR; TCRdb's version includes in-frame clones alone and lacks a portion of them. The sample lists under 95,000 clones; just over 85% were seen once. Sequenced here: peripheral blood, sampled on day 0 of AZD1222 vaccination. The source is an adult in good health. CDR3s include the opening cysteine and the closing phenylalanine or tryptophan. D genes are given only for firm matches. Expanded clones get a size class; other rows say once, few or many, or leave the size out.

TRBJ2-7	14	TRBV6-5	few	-	CASSYEQGTYEQYF	TGTGCCAGCAGTTACGAACAGGGCACCTACGAGCAGTACTTC
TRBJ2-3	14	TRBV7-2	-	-	CASSPRGTSDTQYF	TGTGCCAGCAGCCCCCGGGGAACTTCGGATACGCAGTATTTT
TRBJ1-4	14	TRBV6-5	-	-	CASGGIPTNEKLFF	TGTGCCAGCGGAGGTATCCCAACTAATGAAAAACTGTTTTTT
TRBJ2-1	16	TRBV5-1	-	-	CASSLGASLSYNEQFF	TGCGCCAGCAGCTTGGGGGCTTCCCTCTCCTACAATGAGCAGTTCTTC
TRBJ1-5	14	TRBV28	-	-	CASSPPNGHQPQHF	TGTGCCAGCAGTCCCCCTAATGGCCATCAGCCCCAGCATTTT
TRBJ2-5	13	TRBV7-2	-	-	CASKRASGETQYF	TGTGCCAGCAAACGGGCTTCCGGAGAGACCCAGTACTTC
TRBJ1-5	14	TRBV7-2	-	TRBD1	CASQTGIGNQPQHF	TGTGCCAGCCAGACAGGGATAGGCAATCAGCCCCAGCATTTT
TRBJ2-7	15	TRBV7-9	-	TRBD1	CASSLAGTGVIPVYF	TGTGCCAGCAGCTTAGCCGGGACAGGGGTGATCCCCGTGTACTTC
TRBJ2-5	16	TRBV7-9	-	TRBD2	CASSLGAGDSTETQYF	TGTGCCAGCAGCTTAGGTGCGGGGGACTCCACGGAGACCCAGTACTTC
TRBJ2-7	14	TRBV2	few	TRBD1	CASSEDRDSYEQYF	TGTGCCAGCAGTGAGGACAGGGACTCCTACGAGCAGTACTTC
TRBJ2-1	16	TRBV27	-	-	CASSLSWLRSYNEQFF	TGTGCCAGCAGTTTATCGTGGTTGAGGTCCTACAATGAGCAGTTCTTC
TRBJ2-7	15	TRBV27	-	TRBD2	CASSLGRGGANEQYF	TGTGCCAGCAGCCTAGGGAGGGGTGGAGCCAACGAGCAGTACTTC
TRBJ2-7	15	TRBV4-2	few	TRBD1	CASRRSTGFAYEQYF	TGTGCCAGCAGAAGATCGACAGGGTTCGCCTACGAGCAGTACTTC
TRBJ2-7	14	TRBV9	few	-	CASSEGTAGGEQYF	TGTGCCAGCAGCGAAGGGACAGCCGGGGGGGAGCAGTACTTC
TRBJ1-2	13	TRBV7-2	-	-	CASSLAPGNGYTF	TGTGCCAGCAGCTTAGCGCCAGGCAATGGCTACACCTTC
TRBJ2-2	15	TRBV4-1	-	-	CASSPRSGTTGELFF	TGCGCCAGCAGCCCCCGGAGCGGTACCACCGGGGAGCTGTTTTTT
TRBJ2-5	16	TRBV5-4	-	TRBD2	CASSPTSGRALETQYF	TGTGCCAGCAGCCCGACTAGCGGGAGGGCCTTGGAGACCCAGTACTTC
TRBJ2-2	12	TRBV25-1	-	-	CASSEKGEELFF	TGTGCCAGCAGTGAAAAGGGAGAGGAGCTGTTTTTT
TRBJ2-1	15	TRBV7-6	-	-	CASSLAGASYNEQFF	TGTGCCAGCAGCTTAGCGGGAGCTTCCTACAATGAGCAGTTCTTC
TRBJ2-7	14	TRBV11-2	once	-	CASSAYRYSYEQYF	TGTGCCAGCAGCGCCTACAGGTACTCCTACGAGCAGTACTTC
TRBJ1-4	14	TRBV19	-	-	CASSQGSANEKLFF	TGTGCCAGTAGTCAGGGGTCTGCTAATGAAAAACTGTTTTTT
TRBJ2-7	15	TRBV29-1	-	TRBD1	CSVGATGGANNEQYF	TGCAGCGTTGGAGCCACAGGGGGCGCGAACAACGAGCAGTACTTC
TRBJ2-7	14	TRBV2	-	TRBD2	CASRRLAGNYEQYF	TGTGCCAGCAGGCGACTAGCGGGGAACTACGAGCAGTACTTC
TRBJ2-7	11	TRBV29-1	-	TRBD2	CSSLAGNEQYF	TGCAGCTCGCTAGCGGGAAACGAGCAGTACTTC
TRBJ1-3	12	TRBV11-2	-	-	CASSRLGNTIYF	TGTGCCAGCAGCCGATTGGGAAACACCATATATTTT
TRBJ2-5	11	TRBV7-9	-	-	CASSLQETQYF	TGTGCCAGCAGCTTACAGGAGACCCAGTACTTC
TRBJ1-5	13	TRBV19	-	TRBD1	CASLGEGAQPQHF	TGTGCCAGCCTTGGGGAGGGGGCACAGCCCCAGCATTTT
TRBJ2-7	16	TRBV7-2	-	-	CASSLESFGVPYEQYF	TGTGCCAGCAGCTTAGAGAGTTTTGGGGTCCCCTACGAGCAGTACTTC
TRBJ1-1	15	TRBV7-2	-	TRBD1	CASSLGTGWNTEAFF	TGTGCCAGCAGCTTAGGGACAGGATGGAACACTGAAGCTTTCTTT
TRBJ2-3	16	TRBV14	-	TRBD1	CASSHYWTGGTDTQYF	TGTGCCAGCAGCCACTACTGGACAGGGGGAACAGATACGCAGTATTTT
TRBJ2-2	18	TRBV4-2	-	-	CASSRARGGALGTGELFF	TGTGCCAGCAGCCGCGCTAGGGGCGGGGCCCTCGGGACCGGGGAGCTGTTTTTT
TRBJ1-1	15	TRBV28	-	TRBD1	CASSIRQGGRTEAFF	TGTGCCAGCAGTATCCGCCAGGGGGGGAGGACTGAAGCTTTCTTT